This TCR beta chain was sequenced in a study of CD4 T cells in relation to SARS-CoV-2 and coronaviruses. About the study: TCR beta CDR3s were sequenced after approximately ten-day antigen culture of PBMCs. General study points: SARS-CoV-2-driven expansion was significantly weaker in crossreactive than monoreactive clones. No donor gave both pre-pandemic and post-infection samples.

Unexposed donor CD4+ T cells date from 2011-2018, before the COVID-19 pandemic. CD4+ T cells were isolated from the cells after around 11 days of culture. As cell numbers allowed, unexposed-donor CD4+ T cells faced SARS-CoV-2 S/N and four cold-coronavirus spikes. Per the germline V gene, CDR1 is SGDLS and CDR2 is YYNGEE. This CDR3 is built from 17 residues. V dropped 4 bases and J dropped 1; count of bases not matched to a gene: 9. A word on this clone: Its antigen is not known.

Method: immunoSEQ multiplex PCR; TCRdb's copy keeps in-frame clones and lacks some. The repertoire holds some 25,000 clones, with over 60% as singletons. This chain uses TRBV9 with TRBJ2-3, with 10 bases fitting TRBD2. This TCR derives from a human donor in good health. Source material: CD4+ T cells from PBMCs, cultured in vitro. In DNA, the CDR3 is TGTGCCAGCAGCCCGAAATTAGGGACTAGCGGCACAGATACGCAGTATTTT. It codes for CASSPKLGTSGTDTQYF.